The clone carrying this T cell receptor beta chain was detected many times. Its antigen remains unidentified. The data were obtained in a study of T-cell reconstitution after alpha-beta-depleted transplantation in children. Preparing the TCRbeta library involved the use of unique molecular identifiers. A single record per CDR3 protein comes from TCRdb applying MiXCR to the PCR reads. Of hundreds of thousands of distinct CDR3 sequences in the sample, less than 9% were seen once. Germline assignment: CDR1 SGDLS and CDR2 YYNGEE. Trimming removed 0 bases at V and 7 bases at J, with 4 bases between. This CDR3 region has 12 residues. Points from the study as a whole: Surviving recipient T cells and thymic progenitors underlay high day-60 TCRbeta diversity in some patients. T-cell counts and diversity were attributed mostly to newly produced T cells one year after transplant. Several hundred graft clones that had expanded were reportedly the source of alpha-beta T cells about two months after transplant.

This receptor was taken from a male patient aged 5 to 17 who had a stem cell transplant for acute lymphoblastic leukemia, so the T cells may come from the graft donor. The chain is built from TRBV9 and TRBJ2-2, with D unresolved. Specimen: PBMCs, mostly from graft donor cells, collected 180 days after TCRalphabeta/CD19-depleted stem cell transplant. CDR3 bases: TGTGCCAGCAGCGTAGGTGGCGGGGAGCTGTTTTTT. It translates to CASSVGGGELFF. Filled out from reference TRBV9 and TRBJ2-2, the complete variable domain reads DSGVTQTPKHLITATGQRVTLRCSPRSGDLSVYWYQQSLDQGLQFLIQYYNGEERAKGNILERFSAQQFPDLHSELNLSSLELGDSALYFCASSVGGGELFFGEGSRLTVL.